These 3 T cell receptor beta chains share one sample of origin, sequenced in a study of early T cells in non-severe SARS-CoV-2 infection. MiXCR was run by TCRdb on the 5' RACE reads, yielding one entry per CDR3 protein. This table has 70,000 to 85,000 distinct CDR3 sequences, 9% to 15% appearing once. The specimen sequenced was whole blood. Receptors originate from an adult who was a healthcare worker with PCR-confirmed SARS-CoV-2 infection or an uninfected control (not recorded which).

This clonotype was counted only a few times. The chain is built from TRBV7-2 and TRBJ2-1; D might be TRBD1 (6 bases). The CDR3 has 12 residues. The germline CDR1 and CDR2 sequences are SGHTA and FQGNSA. Trimming stripped 5 bases from V and 6 bases from J, with 8 bases between. The DNA for the CDR3 is TGTGCCAGCAGCCGGACAGCCAATGAGCAGTTCTTC. Protein: CASSRTANEQFF.

This chain uses TRBV11-2 with TRBJ2-3; weak D call: TRBD2 (5 bases). CDR1 and CDR2 from the germline V gene are SGHAT and FQNNGV. With 5 bases removed from V and 0 bases from J, the gap between germline ends came to 12 bases. The CDR3 covers 15 residues. CDR3 coding DNA: TGTGCCAGCAGCCATCCTAGCCCTAGCACAGATACGCAGTATTTT. Amino acid sequence: CASSHPSPSTDTQYF.

The chain uses TRBV6-2 or TRBV6-3 and TRBJ2-1; D not certain. Trimming pared 11 bases from V and 2 bases from J, leaving 10 bases between. This CDR3 comprises 12 residues. The germline V gene encodes CDR1 MNHEY and CDR2 SVGEGT. CDR3 amino acids: CAFGPTYNEQFF. CDR3 sequence (DNA): TGTGCCTTTGGGCCAACCTACAATGAGCAGTTCTTC.